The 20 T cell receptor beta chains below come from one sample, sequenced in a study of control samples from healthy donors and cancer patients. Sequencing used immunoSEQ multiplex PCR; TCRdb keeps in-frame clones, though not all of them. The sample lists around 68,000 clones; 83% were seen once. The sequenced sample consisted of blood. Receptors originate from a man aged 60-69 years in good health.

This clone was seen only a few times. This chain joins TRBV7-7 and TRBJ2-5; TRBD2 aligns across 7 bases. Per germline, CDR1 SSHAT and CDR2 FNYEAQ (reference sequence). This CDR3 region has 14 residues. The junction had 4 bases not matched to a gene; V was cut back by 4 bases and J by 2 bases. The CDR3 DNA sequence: TGTGCCAGCAGCTATGCGGGGGTTCAAGAGACCCAGTACTTC. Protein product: CASSYAGVQETQYF. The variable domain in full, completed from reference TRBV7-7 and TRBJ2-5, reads GAGVSQSPRYKVTKRGQDVTLRCDPISSHATLYWYQQALGQGPEFLTYFNYEAQPDKSGLPSDRFSAERPEGSISTLTIQRTEQRDSAMYRCASSYAGVQETQYFGPGTRLLVL.

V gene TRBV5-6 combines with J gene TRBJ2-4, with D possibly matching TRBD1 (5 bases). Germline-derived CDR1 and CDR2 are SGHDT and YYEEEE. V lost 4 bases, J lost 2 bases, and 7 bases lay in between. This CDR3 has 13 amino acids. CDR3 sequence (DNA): TGTGCCAGCAGCGGGGCCTCCAAAAACATTCAGTACTTC. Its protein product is CASSGASKNIQYF.

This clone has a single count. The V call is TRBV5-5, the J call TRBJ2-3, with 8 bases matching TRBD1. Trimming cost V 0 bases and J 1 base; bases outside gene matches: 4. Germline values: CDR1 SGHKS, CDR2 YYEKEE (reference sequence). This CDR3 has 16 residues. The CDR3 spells CASSLDTGGRTDTQYF. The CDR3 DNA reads TGTGCCAGCAGCTTGGACACAGGGGGGCGCACAGATACGCAGTATTTT.

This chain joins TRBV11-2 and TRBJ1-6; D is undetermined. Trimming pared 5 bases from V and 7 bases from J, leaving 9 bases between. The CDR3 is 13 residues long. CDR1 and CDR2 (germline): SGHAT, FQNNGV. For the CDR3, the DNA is TGTGCCAGCAGCATCTCAGGAAATTCACCCCTCCACTTT. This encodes CASSISGNSPLHF.

CDR3 residues: CASSRSGRGNEQFF. For the CDR3, the DNA is TGTGCCAGCAGTCGTAGCGGGAGGGGCAATGAGCAGTTCTTC. This chain uses TRBV6-5 with TRBJ2-1, with 11 positions matching TRBD2. The CDR3 spans 14 residues. Per the germline V gene, CDR1 is MNHEY and CDR2 is SVGAGI. V shed 5 bases and J 6 bases; nucleotides not matched to a gene: 3.

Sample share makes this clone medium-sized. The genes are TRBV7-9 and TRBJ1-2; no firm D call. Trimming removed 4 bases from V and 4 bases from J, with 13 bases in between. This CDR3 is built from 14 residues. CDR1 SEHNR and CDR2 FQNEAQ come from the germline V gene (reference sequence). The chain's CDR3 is CASSSTVISYGYTF. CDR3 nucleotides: TGTGCCAGCAGCTCCACAGTAATTAGCTATGGCTACACCTTC.

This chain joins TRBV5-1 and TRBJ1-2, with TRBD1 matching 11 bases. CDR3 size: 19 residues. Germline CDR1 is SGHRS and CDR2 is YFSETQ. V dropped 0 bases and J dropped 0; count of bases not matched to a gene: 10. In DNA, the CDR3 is TGCGCCAGCAGCTTGGGGTGCGGGACAGGGGGAGAGTCTAACTATGGCTACACCTTC. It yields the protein CASSLGCGTGGESNYGYTF.

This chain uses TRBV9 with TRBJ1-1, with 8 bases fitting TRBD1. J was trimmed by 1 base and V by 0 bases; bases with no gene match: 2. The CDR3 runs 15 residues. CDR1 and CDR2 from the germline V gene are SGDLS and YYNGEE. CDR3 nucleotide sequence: TGTGCCAGCAGCGTAGTTCAGGGGGCGAACACTGAAGCTTTCTTT. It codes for CASSVVQGANTEAFF.

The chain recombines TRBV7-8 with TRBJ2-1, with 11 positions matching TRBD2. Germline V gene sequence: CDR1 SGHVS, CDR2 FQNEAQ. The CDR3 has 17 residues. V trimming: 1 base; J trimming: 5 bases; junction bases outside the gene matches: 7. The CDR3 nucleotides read TGTGCCAGCAGCTTAGATGGAACTAGCGGGGGTCACAATGAGCAGTTCTTC. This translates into CASSLDGTSGGHNEQFF.

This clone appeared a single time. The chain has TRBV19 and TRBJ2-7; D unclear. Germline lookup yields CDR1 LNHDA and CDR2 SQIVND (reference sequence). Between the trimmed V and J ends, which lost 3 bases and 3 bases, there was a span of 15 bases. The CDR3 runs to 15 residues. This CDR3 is CASSMGPPMSYEQYF. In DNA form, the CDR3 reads TGTGCCAGTAGTATGGGCCCGCCCATGAGCTACGAGCAGTACTTC.

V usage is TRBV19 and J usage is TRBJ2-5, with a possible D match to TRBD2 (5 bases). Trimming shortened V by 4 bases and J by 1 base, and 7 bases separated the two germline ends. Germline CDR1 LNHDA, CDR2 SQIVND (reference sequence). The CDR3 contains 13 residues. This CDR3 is CASSKAAQETQYF. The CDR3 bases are TGTGCCAGTAGTAAAGCGGCCCAAGAGACCCAGTACTTC.

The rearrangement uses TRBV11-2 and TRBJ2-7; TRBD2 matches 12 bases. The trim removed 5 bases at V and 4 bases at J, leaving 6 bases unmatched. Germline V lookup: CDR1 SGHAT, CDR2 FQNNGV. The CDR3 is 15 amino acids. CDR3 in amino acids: CASSTGLAGTYEQYF. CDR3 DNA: TGTGCCAGCAGCACCGGACTAGCGGGGACGTACGAGCAGTACTTC.

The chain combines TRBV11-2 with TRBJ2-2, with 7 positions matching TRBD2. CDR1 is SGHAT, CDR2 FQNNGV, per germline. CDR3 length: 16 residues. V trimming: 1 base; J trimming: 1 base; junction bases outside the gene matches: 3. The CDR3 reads CASSLGLAVNTGELFF. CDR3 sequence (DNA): TGTGCCAGCAGCTTAGGGCTAGCGGTGAACACCGGGGAGCTGTTTTTT. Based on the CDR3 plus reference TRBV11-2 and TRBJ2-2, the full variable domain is EAGVAQSPRYKIIEKRQSVAFWCNPISGHATLYWYQQILGQGPKLLIQFQNNGVVDDSQLPKDRFSAERLKGVDSTLKIQPAKLEDSAVYLCASSLGLAVNTGELFFGEGSRLTVL.

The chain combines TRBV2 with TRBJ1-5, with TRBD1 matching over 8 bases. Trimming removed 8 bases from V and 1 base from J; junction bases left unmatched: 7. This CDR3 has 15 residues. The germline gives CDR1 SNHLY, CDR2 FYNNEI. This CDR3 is CASGRDRLSNQPQHF. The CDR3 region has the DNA TGTGCCAGCGGGCGGGACAGGTTGAGCAATCAGCCCCAGCATTTT.

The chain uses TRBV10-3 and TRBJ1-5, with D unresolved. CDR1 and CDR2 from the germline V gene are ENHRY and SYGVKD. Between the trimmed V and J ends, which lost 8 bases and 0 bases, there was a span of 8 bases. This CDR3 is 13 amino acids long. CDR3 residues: CAIGPSSNQPQHF. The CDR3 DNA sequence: TGTGCCATCGGACCGAGTAGCAATCAGCCCCAGCATTTT.

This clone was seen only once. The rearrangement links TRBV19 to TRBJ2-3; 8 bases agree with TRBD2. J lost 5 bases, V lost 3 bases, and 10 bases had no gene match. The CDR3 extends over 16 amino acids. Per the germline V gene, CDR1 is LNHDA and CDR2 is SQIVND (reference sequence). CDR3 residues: CASSMAGSGSLDTQYF. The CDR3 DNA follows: TGTGCCAGTAGTATGGCGGGGAGCGGGAGTCTAGATACGCAGTATTTT.

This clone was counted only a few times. CDR3 amino acids: CASSAAGGIAEAFF. The DNA of the CDR3 is TGTGCCAGCAGCGCCGCAGGGGGTATTGCTGAAGCTTTCTTT. This sequence joins TRBV6-6 and TRBJ1-1, with 7 nucleotides matching TRBD1. This CDR3 contains 14 residues. V trimming: 6 bases; J trimming: 6 bases; junction bases outside the gene matches: 10. CDR1 is MNHNY and CDR2 is SVGAGI in the germline V gene (reference sequence).

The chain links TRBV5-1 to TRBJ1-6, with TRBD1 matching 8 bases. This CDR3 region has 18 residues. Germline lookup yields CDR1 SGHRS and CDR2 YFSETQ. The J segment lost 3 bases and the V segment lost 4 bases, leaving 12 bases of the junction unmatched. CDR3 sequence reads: CASSKGQASHLYNSPLHF. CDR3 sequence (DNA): TGCGCCAGCAGCAAGGGACAGGCAAGCCACCTCTATAATTCACCCCTCCACTTT.

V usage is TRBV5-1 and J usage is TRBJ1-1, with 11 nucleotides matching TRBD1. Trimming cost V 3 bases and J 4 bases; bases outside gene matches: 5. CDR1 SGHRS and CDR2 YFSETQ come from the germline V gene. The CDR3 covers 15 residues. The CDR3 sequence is CASSSGQGAFTEAFF. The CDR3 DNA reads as TGCGCCAGCAGCTCCGGACAGGGGGCCTTCACTGAAGCTTTCTTT. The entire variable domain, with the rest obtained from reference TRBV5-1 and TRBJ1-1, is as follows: KAGVTQTPRYLIKTRGQQVTLSCSPISGHRSVSWYQQTPGQGLQFLFEYFSETQRNKGNFPGRFSGRQFSNSRSEMNVSTLELGDSALYLCASSSGQGAFTEAFFGQGTRLTVV.

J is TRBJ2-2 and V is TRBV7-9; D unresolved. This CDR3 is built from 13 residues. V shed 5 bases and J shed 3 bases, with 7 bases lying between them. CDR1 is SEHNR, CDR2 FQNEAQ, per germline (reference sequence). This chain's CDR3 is CASSLEYTGELFF. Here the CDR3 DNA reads TGTGCCAGCAGCCTAGAATACACCGGGGAGCTGTTTTTT.